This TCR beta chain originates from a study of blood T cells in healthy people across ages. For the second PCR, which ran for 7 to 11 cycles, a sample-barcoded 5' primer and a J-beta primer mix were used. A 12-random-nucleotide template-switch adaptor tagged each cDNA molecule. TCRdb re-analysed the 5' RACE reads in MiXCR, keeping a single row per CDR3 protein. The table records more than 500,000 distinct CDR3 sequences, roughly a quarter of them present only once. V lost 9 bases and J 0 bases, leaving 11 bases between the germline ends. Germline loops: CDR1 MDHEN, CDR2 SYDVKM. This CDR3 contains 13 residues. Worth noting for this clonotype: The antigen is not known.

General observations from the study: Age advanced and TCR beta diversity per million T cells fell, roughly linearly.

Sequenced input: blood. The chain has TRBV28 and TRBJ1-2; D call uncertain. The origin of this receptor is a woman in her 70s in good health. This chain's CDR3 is CASTILANYGYTF. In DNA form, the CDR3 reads TGTGCCAGTACCATACTAGCTAACTATGGCTACACCTTC.